This T cell receptor beta chain was documented in a study of cytomegalovirus exposure and HLA in healthy donors. Study-wide background: Among the approximately 410 genotyped donors, approximately 80% were placed in the Caucasian-associated ancestry cluster.

With 3 bases clipped from V and 8 bases from J, the junction kept 6 bases outside the gene matches. Per germline, CDR1 SGHDN and CDR2 FVKESK. The CDR3 totals 14 residues. The primer mix had 60 Vbeta and 13 Jbeta primers. Method: immunoSEQ multiplex PCR; TCRdb's copy keeps in-frame clones and lacks some. The profile shows about 100,000 clones, around 72% of them singletons. Notes on the study in general: TRBV6-2, TRBV6-3 and some other V segments were excluded as indistinguishable.

A word on this clone: Its specificity is unknown.

Sample: PBMCs. The TCR originated in a male donor in good health and CMV-seropositive. J is TRBJ1-2 and V is TRBV14; TRBD1 matches at 10 bases. CDR3 residues: CASSQAGTGVGYTF. The CDR3 nucleotides are TGTGCCAGCAGCCAGGCCGGGACAGGGGTGGGCTACACCTTC. Variable domain in full (rest from reference TRBV14 and TRBJ1-2): EAGVTQFPSHSVIEKGQTVTLRCDPISGHDNLYWYRRVMGKEIKFLLHFVKESKQDESGMPNNRFLAERTGGTYSTLKVQPAELEDSGVYFCASSQAGTGVGYTFGSGTRLTVV.